These 12 T cell receptor beta chains were sequenced from one sample in a study of control samples from healthy donors and cancer patients. Here immunoSEQ multiplex PCR was the method, and the copy in TCRdb shows in-frame clones only, minus some. The sample includes about 120,000 clones, approximately 87% of them seen just once. Sequencing input: blood. The receptors were gathered from a man aged 25 to 45 in good health.

The chain joins TRBV18 to TRBJ1-5; D ambiguous. The V gene lost 3 bases and the J gene lost 2 bases, with 11 bases spanning the gap. Germline V gene lookup returns CDR1 KGHSH and CDR2 LQKENI. The CDR3 has 15 residues. For the CDR3, the DNA is TGTGCCAGCTCACCTTTTGACGGGGGCAATCAGCCCCAGCATTTT. It codes for CASSPFDGGNQPQHF. Full variable domain (remainder filled in from reference TRBV18 and TRBJ1-5): NAGVMQNPRHLVRRRGQEARLRCSPMKGHSHVYWYRQLPEEGLKFMVYLQKENIIDESGMPKERFSAEFPKEGPSILRIQQVVRGDSAAYFCASSPFDGGNQPQHFGDGTRLSIL.

The chain uses TRBV18 and TRBJ1-1, with a tentative D call TRBD1 (5 bases). V gave up 6 bases and J gave up 3 bases, with 14 bases separating them. The CDR3 has 14 residues. Germline-derived CDR1 and CDR2 are KGHSH and LQKENI. The DNA of the CDR3 is TGTGCCAGCTCCACAACCGGGGGGGACACTGAAGCTTTCTTT. Translated: CASSTTGGDTEAFF.

The gene calls are TRBV7-2 and TRBJ1-5, with D possibly matching TRBD1 (5 bases). CDR1 SGHTA and CDR2 FQGNSA come from the germline V gene. V lost 2 bases and J lost 1, with 15 bases in between. This CDR3 has 17 amino acids. In nucleotides, the CDR3 is TGTGCCAGCAGCTTATTCTCGGGGGTCATGAGCAATCAGCCCCAGCATTTT. Translating it yields CASSLFSGVMSNQPQHF.

The V gene is TRBV29-1, the J gene TRBJ2-7, with a possible D match to TRBD2 (7 bases). Looked up from germline, CDR1 is SQVTM and CDR2 is ANQGSEA. CDR3 length: 13 residues. V lost 4 bases and J 7 bases, leaving 17 bases between the germline ends. CDR3 amino acids: CSVGGGGVTEQYF. CDR3 nucleotide sequence: TGCAGCGTTGGAGGAGGGGGGGTTACGGAGCAGTACTTC.

This chain joins TRBV5-1 and TRBJ2-6, with D perhaps TRBD1 (6 bases). V dropped 0 bases and J dropped 0 bases, with 10 bases sitting between them. CDR3 length: 17 residues. The V gene's germline CDR1 is SGHRS and CDR2 YFSETQ. In DNA, the CDR3 is TGCGCCAGCAGCTTGGAAACAGGGCGCTCTGGGGCCAACGTCCTGACTTTC. Translation: CASSLETGRSGANVLTF.

The J gene is TRBJ1-6, the V gene TRBV18, with no clear D. CDR1 and CDR2 from the germline V gene are KGHSH and LQKENI. The CDR3 length is 14 residues. Trimming left V 8 bases short and J 6 bases short, with 14 bases between. The CDR3 sequence is CASQPGSGNSPLHF. Written as DNA, the CDR3 is TGTGCCAGCCAACCCGGGAGCGGTAATTCACCCCTCCACTTT.

The chain recombines TRBV25-1 with TRBJ2-5; possibly TRBD1 for D (6 bases). The CDR3 has 15 residues. V was pared by 2 bases and J by 5 bases, with 15 bases between. Germline CDR1 is MGHDK and CDR2 is SYGVNS. This CDR3 reads CASSEVDRLGETQYF. CDR3 coding DNA: TGTGCCAGCAGTGAAGTTGACAGGTTGGGGGAGACCCAGTACTTC.

V gene TRBV18 combines with J gene TRBJ2-3; the D gene is possibly TRBD2 (6 bases). The CDR3 extends over 16 amino acids. Germline V lookup: CDR1 KGHSH, CDR2 LQKENI. V lost 4 bases and J lost 3, with 17 bases in between. The CDR3 bases are TGTGCCAGCTCACGAACTAGCTTGTCCCTTACAGATACGCAGTATTTT. Translated, it gives CASSRTSLSLTDTQYF.

V gene TRBV3-1 (or the pseudogene TRBV3-2) combines with J gene TRBJ2-3; D unresolved. Trimming took 0 bases from V and 0 from J, leaving 16 bases between them. In germline, CDR1 is LGHDT, CDR2 YNNKEL (reference sequence). This CDR3 contains 18 residues. The CDR3 loop is CASSQDSRRILSTDTQYF. The CDR3 DNA reads as TGTGCCAGCAGCCAAGACTCCCGACGAATCCTTAGCACAGATACGCAGTATTTT.

The chain is built from TRBV4-1 and TRBJ1-1, with 11 bases fitting TRBD1. V was pared by 1 base and J by 10 bases, with 14 bases of the junction left unmatched. The germline V gene encodes CDR1 MGHRA and CDR2 YSYEKL. This CDR3 is 17 amino acids long. This CDR3 reads CASSQVSGTGGFLRAFF. CDR3 nucleotide sequence: TGCGCCAGCAGCCAAGTCTCAGGGACAGGGGGTTTTCTAAGAGCTTTCTTT.

This sequence joins TRBV5-6 and TRBJ1-1; D ambiguous. Germline lookup yields CDR1 SGHDT and CDR2 YYEEEE. CDR3 length: 11 residues. The germline V and J ends were trimmed by 1 base and 8 bases, with 6 bases remaining between them. CDR3 protein: CASSLYLEAFF. CDR3 bases: TGTGCCAGCAGCTTGTACCTGGAAGCTTTCTTT.

The chain is built from TRBV28 and TRBJ2-5, with TRBD2 matching over 9 bases. The CDR3 totals 14 residues. Trimming at V came to 2 bases and at J to 2 bases, leaving 0 bases not matched to a gene. CDR1 MDHEN and CDR2 SYDVKM come from the germline V gene. CDR3 region: CASSLAGGQETQYF. The CDR3 DNA follows: TGTGCCAGCAGTTTAGCGGGGGGGCAAGAGACCCAGTACTTC.